This T cell receptor beta chain was recorded in a study of shared T cell receptors in the human thymus. This clone was observed a single time. The method was immunoSEQ multiplex PCR; TCRdb's version includes in-frame clones alone and lacks a portion of them. Among some 720,000 clones listed, roughly 90% were seen once. CDR3 length: 16 residues. This same sample was also part of a study on human thymus T cells. From that paper: Infants served as donors; they were healthy and Finnish and were having corrective surgery for congenital heart defects. Thymic material originated from resections removed in the course of corrective heart surgery. It looked as if thymic and blood repertoires used V and J genes in a biased way. Reports from related research described highly overlapping thymic repertoires among unrelated individuals.

Material: thymocytes. J is TRBJ2-7 and V is TRBV1; TRBD2, as called in the table, went unchecked against the DNA. TRBV1 is a known pseudogene. The clonotype was recovered from a boy under two years old with a congenital heart defect. The CDR3 sequence is CPSSQDPPGGSYEQYF. The CDR3 DNA reads TGCCCCAGCAGCCAAGATCCCCCGGGTGGGAGCTACGAGCAGTACTTC.